The 30 T cell receptor beta chains reported below all come from one sample, sequenced in a study of T cells in Graves' hyperthyroidism and ophthalmopathy. RNA transcripts were the template for amplifying TCR beta CDR3 regions. Researchers ran a first-round RT-PCR on the TCR CDR3 using the HTBI primer set. From the multiplex PCR reads, TCRdb called clonotypes with MiXCR, one entry per CDR3 protein. The table shows fewer than 400,000 distinct CDR3 sequences, with around a sixth occurring only once. The material sequenced was blood. The receptor set was obtained from a woman in her late teens or twenties with Graves' hyperthyroidism that later progressed to Graves' ophthalmopathy.

This clonotype appeared a single time. This rearrangement joins TRBV10-2 to TRBJ1-1; D is undetermined. This CDR3 spans 13 amino acids. The germline V and J ends were trimmed by 5 bases and 1 base, with 8 bases remaining between them. Germline V gives CDR1 WSHSY, CDR2 SAAADI. The CDR3 here is CASSTTANTEAFF. For the CDR3, the DNA is TGCGCCAGCAGTACAACAGCGAACACTGAAGCTTTCTTT.

This sequence joins TRBV7-9 and TRBJ1-5; D may be TRBD1 (6 bases). Trimming stripped 2 bases from V and 4 bases from J, with 15 bases between. CDR1 and CDR2 (germline): SEHNR, FQNEAQ (reference sequence). This CDR3 is 16 amino acids long. In nucleotides, the CDR3 is TGTGCCAGCAGCTTACTGAAGCAGGGGAATAATCAGCCCCAGCATTTT. It encodes CASSLLKQGNNQPQHF.

This clonotype was detected a few times. This chain links TRBV7-9 with TRBJ2-7; D ambiguous. Germline CDR1 is SEHNR and CDR2 is FQNEAQ (reference sequence). Trimming left V 0 bases short and J 1 base short, with 13 bases between. The CDR3 has 16 residues. The CDR3 region has the DNA TGTGCCAGCAGCTTAGCGCCGGCCAGTGGTTCCTACGAGCAGTACTTC. Its translation: CASSLAPASGSYEQYF.

J is TRBJ2-7 and V is TRBV28; maybe TRBD2 (6 bases). Trimming stripped 7 bases from V and 5 bases from J, with 18 bases between. CDR1 and CDR2 (germline): MDHEN, SYDVKM. The CDR3 is 14 amino acids. This CDR3 reads CASTVSPRGNEQYF. The CDR3 nucleotides are TGTGCCAGCACCGTGTCCCCACGGGGGAACGAGCAGTACTTC. The full variable domain, with the rest looked up from reference TRBV28 and TRBJ2-7, is DVKVTQSSRYLVKRTGEKVFLECVQDMDHENMFWYRQDPGLGLRLIYFSYDVKMKEKGDIPEGYSVSREKKERFSLILESASTNQTSMYLCASTVSPRGNEQYFGPGTRLTVT.

This clonotype was recorded many times. The gene calls are TRBV6-2 or TRBV6-3 and TRBJ1-5; D may be TRBD1 (5 bases). The length of the CDR3 is 15 residues. V was clipped by 4 bases and J by 2 bases, with 12 bases between them. Per the germline V gene, CDR1 is MNHEY and CDR2 is SVGEGT. The CDR3 DNA sequence: TGTGCCAGCAGTTTGGATTGGGGGGGCAATCAGCCCCAGCATTTT. This translates into CASSLDWGGNQPQHF.

The sample holds a few counts of this clonotype. V usage is TRBV25-1 and J usage is TRBJ2-1; the match to TRBD2 covers 11 bases. V was clipped by 4 bases and J by 5 bases; unmatched bases: 4. Germline lookup yields CDR1 MGHDK and CDR2 SYGVNS. The CDR3 contains 15 residues. CDR3 residues: CASSALAGGHNEQFF. Here the CDR3 DNA reads TGTGCCAGCAGTGCTCTAGCGGGAGGCCACAATGAGCAGTTCTTC.

This clonotype was recorded many times. The chain couples TRBV27 to TRBJ2-1, with D perhaps TRBD2 (6 bases). CDR3 length: 15 residues. CDR1 MNHEY and CDR2 SMNVEV come from the germline V gene (reference sequence). The V gene lost 1 base and the J gene lost 1 base, with 8 bases spanning the gap. The chain's CDR3 is CASSLYAGSYNEQFF. The DNA of the CDR3 is TGTGCCAGCAGTTTATATGCGGGATCCTACAATGAGCAGTTCTTC.

This clonotype was detected a few times. V is TRBV30 and J is TRBJ1-5; D is ambiguous. Per the germline V gene, CDR1 is GTSNPN and CDR2 is SVGIG (reference sequence). Between the trimmed V and J ends, which lost 1 base and 0 bases, there was a span of 7 bases. The CDR3 extends over 14 amino acids. The CDR3 nucleotides are TGTGCCTGGAGTGGCGGCCCTAGCAATCAGCCCCAGCATTTT. It translates to CAWSGGPSNQPQHF. Full variable domain (remainder filled in from reference TRBV30 and TRBJ1-5): SQTIHQWPATLVQPVGSPLSLECTVEGTSNPNLYWYRQAAGRGLQLLFYSVGIGQISSEVPQNLSASRPQDRQFILSSKKLLLSDSGFYLCAWSGGPSNQPQHFGDGTRLSIL.

This clonotype was seen a handful of times. The chain employs TRBV5-1 and TRBJ2-3, with D possibly being TRBD1 (6 bases). CDR3 length: 15 amino acids. Germline lookup yields CDR1 SGHRS and CDR2 YFSETQ. Trimming shortened V by 4 bases and J by 3 bases, and 15 bases separated the two germline ends. The CDR3 DNA sequence: TGCGCCAGCAGCCCCCAGGGACAAGGAACAGATACGCAGTATTTT. This gives the protein CASSPQGQGTDTQYF.

The V gene is TRBV29-1, the J gene TRBJ1-1; D is possibly TRBD1 (6 bases). The CDR3 sequence is 11 residues long. Trimming pared 5 bases from V and 9 bases from J, leaving 13 bases between. CDR1 is SQVTM, CDR2 ANQGSEA, per germline. The CDR3 protein is CSVRQANQAFF. CDR3 sequence (DNA): TGCAGCGTTAGACAGGCCAACCAAGCTTTCTTT.

About this clonotype: A junction boundary mismatches the germline segment, possibly from a read error. V gene TRBV10-3 combines with J gene TRBJ2-1; unclear D gene. This CDR3 has 12 residues. Germline CDR1 reads ENHRY; CDR2 reads SYGVKD. In nucleotides, the CDR3 is TGTGCCATCAGTGAGACTGACAATGAGCAGTCCTTC. Translating it yields CAISETDNEQSF.

This clonotype has only a few counts. The V and J genes are TRBV10-3 and TRBJ2-3; 16 bases line up with TRBD2. J was trimmed by 1 base and V by 8 bases; bases with no gene match: 6. This CDR3 has 17 amino acids. The germline V gene encodes CDR1 ENHRY and CDR2 SYGVKD. The CDR3 bases are TGTGCCATCGCCGGGACTAGCGGGAGGGTAGGCACAGATACGCAGTATTTT. Translating gives CAIAGTSGRVGTDTQYF.

This clonotype has a handful of counts. The chain's CDR3 is CASSLALGALGETQYF. The CDR3 DNA reads TGTGCCAGCAGCTTAGCTCTAGGGGCGCTTGGAGAGACCCAGTACTTC. The chain has TRBV7-9 and TRBJ2-5, with D maybe TRBD1 (5 bases). Trimming took 0 bases from V and 4 from J, leaving 15 bases between them. The germline V gene encodes CDR1 SEHNR and CDR2 FQNEAQ (reference sequence). This CDR3 is 16 amino acids long.

This clonotype was found a few times. The gene calls are TRBV29-1 and TRBJ2-3, with unresolved D. This CDR3 contains 12 residues. CDR1 SQVTM and CDR2 ANQGSEA come from the germline V gene. V gave up 3 bases and J gave up 1 base, with 5 bases separating them. The CDR3 spells CSVEVGTDTQYF. As DNA, the CDR3 is TGCAGCGTTGAGGTGGGCACAGATACGCAGTATTTT.

The V and J genes are TRBV19 and TRBJ2-1; 12 bases match TRBD2. This CDR3 comprises 15 residues. V gave up 6 bases and J gave up 9 bases; unmatched junction bases: 9. Germline-derived CDR1 and CDR2 are LNHDA and SQIVND (reference sequence). The chain's CDR3 is CASRGTSGPSGEQFF. The CDR3 DNA follows: TGTGCCAGTAGGGGGACTAGCGGGCCCAGCGGTGAGCAGTTCTTC.

This clonotype was picked up many times. V gene TRBV7-2 combines with J gene TRBJ2-5; the D is unclear. V was clipped by 6 bases and J by 5 bases, with 10 bases between them. Germline V lookup: CDR1 SGHTA, CDR2 FQGNSA. CDR3 length equals 12 residues. The CDR3: CASRTTVETQYF. In DNA, the CDR3 is TGTGCCAGCAGAACCACAGTTGAGACCCAGTACTTC. Combining the CDR3 with reference TRBV7-2 and TRBJ2-5 gives the whole variable domain GAGVSQSPSNKVTEKGKDVELRCDPISGHTALYWYRQSLGQGLEFLIYFQGNSAPDKSGLPSDRFSAERTGGSVSTLTIQRTQQEDSAVYLCASRTTVETQYFGPGTRLLVL.

Only a few counts were recorded for this clonotype. The chain recombines TRBV5-1 with TRBJ2-3; no clear D gene. CDR3 length: 15 residues. Between the trimmed V and J ends, which lost 4 bases and 0 bases, there was a span of 12 bases. Germline lookup yields CDR1 SGHRS and CDR2 YFSETQ. The CDR3 nucleotides read TGCGCCAGCAGCCGGTCGGCAGCCAGCACAGATACGCAGTATTTT. Translating gives CASSRSAASTDTQYF.

The rearrangement uses TRBV3-1 and TRBJ2-5, with 9 bases matching TRBD2. The CDR3 length is 15 residues. V trimming: 4 bases; J trimming: 2 bases; junction bases outside the gene matches: 5. Germline V gene lookup returns CDR1 LGHDT and CDR2 YNNKEL (reference sequence). CDR3 region: CASSLRLAVQETQYF. The CDR3 bases are TGTGCCAGCAGCCTCCGACTAGCGGTACAAGAGACCCAGTACTTC.

There are many counts of this clonotype. The rearrangement links TRBV15 to TRBJ2-7, with 7 bases identical to TRBD1. Germline V gene lookup returns CDR1 LNHNV and CDR2 YYDKDF (reference sequence). CDR3 size: 15 residues. The junction had 8 bases not matched to a gene; V was cut back by 0 bases and J by 6 bases. The CDR3 nucleotides read TGTGCCACCAGCAGAGATCGTGAGGGGGCGAGCGAGCAGTACTTC. Translated: CATSRDREGASEQYF.

As regards this clonotype: This could be a read error, since a much larger clone is one nucleotide away. The genes are TRBV29-1 and TRBJ1-1; TRBD1 matches 9 bases. With V trimmed by 7 bases and J by 1 base, 10 bases remained unmatched. This CDR3 has 15 residues. The V gene's germline CDR1 is SQVTM and CDR2 ANQGSEA. CDR3 region: CSARGTGRGNTEAFF. The CDR3 coding sequence is TGCAGCGCCCGAGGGACAGGGCGAGGGAACACTGAAGCTTTCTTT.

In its sample, this clonotype was seen many times. The DNA of the CDR3 is TGTGCCAGCAGCCCCGCCACTGCGAGCCTCGAGCAGTACTTC. Its protein is CASSPATASLEQYF. The chain links TRBV12-3 or TRBV12-4 to TRBJ2-7; D remains unclear. This CDR3 has 14 amino acids. With 6 bases removed from V and 6 bases from J, the gap between germline ends came to 18 bases.

There are many counts of this clonotype. The V and J genes are TRBV11-2 and TRBJ2-7; D is perhaps TRBD1 (6 bases). V lost 6 bases to trimming and J lost 0 bases, with 12 bases between them. CDR1 and CDR2 from the germline V gene are SGHAT and FQNNGV. The CDR3 length is 14 residues. The CDR3 region is CASRIDRHSYEQYF. In DNA form, the CDR3 reads TGTGCCAGCAGAATAGACAGGCACTCCTACGAGCAGTACTTC. Full variable domain (outside the CDR3, taken from reference TRBV11-2 and TRBJ2-7): EAGVAQSPRYKIIEKRQSVAFWCNPISGHATLYWYQQILGQGPKLLIQFQNNGVVDDSQLPKDRFSAERLKGVDSTLKIQPAKLEDSAVYLCASRIDRHSYEQYFGPGTRLTVT.

This clonotype was counted only a few times. This rearrangement joins TRBV5-1 to TRBJ2-1; D gene ambiguous. This CDR3 region has 17 residues. V was clipped by 4 bases and J by 0 bases, with 17 bases between them. Germline assignment: CDR1 SGHRS and CDR2 YFSETQ. This chain's CDR3 is CASSPPGRLASYNEQFF. CDR3 in DNA: TGCGCCAGCAGCCCGCCCGGTCGACTGGCCTCCTACAATGAGCAGTTCTTC.

The sample holds many counts of this clonotype. V and J are TRBV30 and TRBJ2-3; a weak D match, TRBD2 (6 bases). CDR3 length equals 15 residues. CDR1 and CDR2 (germline): GTSNPN, SVGIG (reference sequence). Trimming left V 4 bases short and J 2 bases short, with 16 bases between. The DNA of the CDR3 is TGTGCCTGGACCACCGGGAGCGGAGTCACAGATACGCAGTATTTT. This gives the protein CAWTTGSGVTDTQYF.

This clonotype was seen repeatedly, ten times or more. The chain combines TRBV7-9 with TRBJ2-1; maybe TRBD1 (6 bases). The germline V gene has CDR1 SEHNR and CDR2 FQNEAQ (reference sequence). V dropped 7 bases and J dropped 7 bases, with 11 bases sitting between them. The CDR3 spans 12 residues. The CDR3 region is CASTSGENEQFF. The CDR3 coding sequence is TGTGCCAGCACGTCAGGGGAGAATGAGCAGTTCTTC. The full variable domain, its missing parts supplied by reference TRBV7-9 and TRBJ2-1, is DTGVSQNPRHKITKRGQNVTFRCDPISEHNRLYWYRQTLGQGPEFLTYFQNEAQLEKSRLLSDRFSAERPKGSFSTLEIQRTEQGDSAMYLCASTSGENEQFFGPGTRLTVL.

This clonotype was counted at least ten times. This chain connects TRBV28 to TRBJ2-5; 8 bases line up with TRBD2. Per the germline V gene, CDR1 is MDHEN and CDR2 is SYDVKM. J was trimmed by 3 bases and V by 5 bases; bases with no gene match: 8. The CDR3 has 15 amino acids. The CDR3 nucleotides are TGTGCCAGCAGTACGGGGGGGGAAGAAGAAGAGACCCAGTACTTC. Its translation is CASSTGGEEEETQYF.

This clonotype was seen more than once but under ten times. The chain recombines TRBV24-1 with TRBJ2-3, with D unclear. V lost 9 bases and J lost 3, with 15 bases in between. Germline-derived CDR1 and CDR2 are KGHDR and SFDVKD. This CDR3 spans 14 amino acids. The CDR3, as DNA: TGTGCCACCTCGGCGGAGACATGGACAGATACGCAGTATTTT. Protein sequence: CATSAETWTDTQYF.

This clonotype was observed many times. The chain employs TRBV28 and TRBJ1-5; unclear D gene. From germline, CDR1 is MDHEN and CDR2 SYDVKM. Deletions cut 7 bases from V and 2 bases from J, with 15 bases between. The CDR3 has 15 residues. The CDR3 is CASMAGNEGNQPQHF. The CDR3 DNA is TGTGCCAGCATGGCGGGGAACGAAGGCAATCAGCCCCAGCATTTT.

This clonotype was recorded many times. This rearrangement joins TRBV28 to TRBJ2-3; D may be TRBD1 (5 bases). Germline-derived CDR1 and CDR2 are MDHEN and SYDVKM. This CDR3 region has 14 residues. The V end lost 10 bases, the J end lost 5 bases, and 19 bases lay between the germline ends. This chain's CDR3 is CANRPPSSVDTQYF. CDR3 nucleotides: TGTGCCAACAGGCCTCCCTCATCGGTAGATACGCAGTATTTT.

Concerning this clonotype: A read error is possible here, since a much larger clone lies one base away. The V gene is TRBV11-2, the J gene TRBJ2-7, with 10 bases identical to TRBD2. V lost 5 bases, J lost 2 bases, and 9 bases stayed unmatched. This CDR3 comprises 16 residues. In germline, CDR1 is SGHAT, CDR2 FQNNGV. CDR3 region: CASSPGGTSAAYEQYF. The CDR3 DNA follows: TGTGCCAGCAGCCCTGGGGGGACTAGCGCCGCCTACGAGCAGTACTTC.